The rows below give T cell receptor beta chains drawn from one sample of a study of blood T cell repertoires in COVID-19. Some clones are missing from TCRdb's copy, which holds only in-frame ones; the method was immunoSEQ multiplex PCR. The repertoire holds over 200,000 clones, with around four fifths as singletons. Input material: peripheral blood. The source of these receptors is a man aged 80 or over with acute or convalescent COVID-19. Both conserved end residues are trimmed from each CDR3.

v_gene: TRBV5-4; j_gene: TRBJ2-3; CDR3aa: ASKTGTELDTQY
v_gene: TRBV5-1; j_gene: TRBJ2-5; CDR3aa: ASSLRQTGVQETQY
v_gene: TRBV24-1; j_gene: TRBJ2-1; CDR3aa: ATSMSQSWREGDNEQF
v_gene: TRBV2; j_gene: TRBJ1-2; CDR3aa: ASSELGEGGYT
v_gene: TRBV19; j_gene: TRBJ2-5; CDR3aa: ASSIFLGVAGVLETQY
v_gene: TRBV5-1; j_gene: TRBJ2-1; CDR3aa: ASSSAGTPYNEQF
v_gene: TRBV2; j_gene: TRBJ1-1; CDR3aa: ASSNRRDRSTEAF
v_gene: TRBV19; j_gene: TRBJ2-7; CDR3aa: ASSRARAYEQY
v_gene: TRBV12-5; j_gene: TRBJ2-7; CDR3aa: ASGLEPAGGIPYEQY
v_gene: TRBV4-1; j_gene: TRBJ2-5; CDR3aa: ASSQGPPRETQY
v_gene: TRBV15; j_gene: TRBJ2-7; CDR3aa: ATSREIAGGRSYEQY
v_gene: TRBV10-3; j_gene: TRBJ2-7; CDR3aa: AISDRTGGSYEQY
v_gene: TRBV28; j_gene: TRBJ2-1; CDR3aa: ASSVGTSGFLEQF
v_gene: TRBV2; j_gene: TRBJ2-2; CDR3aa: ASKRGSNTGELF
v_gene: TRBV6-1; j_gene: TRBJ1-6; CDR3aa: ASSENYKSSYNSPLH
v_gene: TRBV27; j_gene: TRBJ2-7; CDR3aa: ASSQVAGPSYEQY
v_gene: TRBV4-2; j_gene: TRBJ1-5; CDR3aa: ASRITGDSNQPQH
v_gene: TRBV3-1/TRBV3-2; j_gene: TRBJ1-3; CDR3aa: ASSQVQDSTNTIY
v_gene: TRBV6-6; j_gene: TRBJ2-7; CDR3aa: ASSYELAGGYEQY
v_gene: TRBV10-3; j_gene: TRBJ2-1; CDR3aa: AISGLAGDSNEQF